This TCR beta chain was retrieved from a study of blood T cell repertoires in COVID-19. Study-wide background: T cells, B-cell-depleted T cells, or PBMCs supplied cDNA or gDNA.

Authors' processing steps: How many nucleated cells were present was estimated from reference gene primer amplification. Using immunoSEQ multiplex PCR, the repertoire was profiled, and TCRdb retains in-frame clones only, with some absent. V, J and clone size are those of that table, while D and trimming were read from the DNA. The repertoire consists of almost 200,000 clones, with more than 70% occurring once and the leading ten covering approximately 8.1%. CDR1 and CDR2 from the germline V gene are GTSNPN and SVGIG (reference sequence). The CDR3 loop spans 15 amino acids. J lost 4 bases, V lost 2 bases, and 6 bases had no gene match. Across 20 to 25 US areas, participants ranged in age from about 18 to 89 years.

Sequences were obtained from PBMCs or T cells enriched from blood (not recorded which). J is TRBJ1-4 and V is TRBV30, with TRBD1 identical over 8 bases. The TCR comes from a woman aged 18-29 years who had recovered from COVID-19. CDR3 region: CAWSSPDRVNEKLFF. CDR3 nucleotides: TGTGCCTGGAGTTCCCCGGACAGGGTTAATGAAAAACTGTTTTTT.